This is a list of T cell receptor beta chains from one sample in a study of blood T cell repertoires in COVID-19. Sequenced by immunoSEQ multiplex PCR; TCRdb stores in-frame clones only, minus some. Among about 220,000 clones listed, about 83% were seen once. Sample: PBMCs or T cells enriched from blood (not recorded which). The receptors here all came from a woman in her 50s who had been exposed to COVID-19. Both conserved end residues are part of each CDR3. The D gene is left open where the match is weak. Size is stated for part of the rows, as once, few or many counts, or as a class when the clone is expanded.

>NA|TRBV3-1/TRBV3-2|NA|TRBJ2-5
TGTGCCAGCAGCCAGCGCTCCCCCATTGGTGCGGCCCAGTACTTC
CASSQRSPIGAAQYF
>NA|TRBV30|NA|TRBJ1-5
TGTGCCTGGAGTTTCGGCAGGGAAGGTCAGCCCCAGCATTTT
CAWSFGREGQPQHF
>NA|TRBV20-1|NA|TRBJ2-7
TGCAGTGCCTCCGACAGATACGAGCAGTACTTC
CSASDRYEQYF
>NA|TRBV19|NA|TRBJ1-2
TGTGCCAGTTGGGGCGGGGACTATGGCTACACCTTC
CASWGGDYGYTF
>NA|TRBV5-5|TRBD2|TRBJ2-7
TGTGCCAGCAGCCTGAAGGTAGCGGGAGAATCCTACGAGCAGTACTTC
CASSLKVAGESYEQYF
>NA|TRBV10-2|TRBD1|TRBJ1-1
TGCGCCAGCAGTGACCCGAGGGACAGGGGAGATACTGAAGCTTTCTTT
CASSDPRDRGDTEAFF
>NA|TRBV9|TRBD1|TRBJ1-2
TGTGCCAGCAGCGGAGGGGGCAGCTATTCTGGCTACACCTTC
CASSGGGSYSGYTF
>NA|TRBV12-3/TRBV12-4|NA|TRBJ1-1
TGTGCCAGCAGTTTAAGCGGGAAGCGGGCTTTCTTT
CASSLSGKRAFF
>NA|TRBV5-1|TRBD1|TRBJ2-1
TGCGCCAGCAGCTTTACAGGGGAAACCTACAATGAGCAGTTCTTC
CASSFTGETYNEQFF
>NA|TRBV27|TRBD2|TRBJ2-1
TGTGCCAGCAGTTTAAACCCAGCGGGGGGGCGTAATGAGCAGTTCTTC
CASSLNPAGGRNEQFF
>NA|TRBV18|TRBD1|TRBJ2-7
TGTGCCAGCTCGGACAGGGGCACCAACGAGCAGTACTTC
CASSDRGTNEQYF
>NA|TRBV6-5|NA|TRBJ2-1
TGTGCCAGCAGTTACTCTAGGGGAAATGAGCAGTTCTTC
CASSYSRGNEQFF
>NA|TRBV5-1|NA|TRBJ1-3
TGCGCCAGCAGCTTGGGGTCAGGGGCAGCTGGAAACACCATATATTTT
CASSLGSGAAGNTIYF
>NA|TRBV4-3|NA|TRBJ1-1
TGCGCCAGCAGCCAAGGCTCTAACGCTGAAGCTTTCTTT
CASSQGSNAEAFF
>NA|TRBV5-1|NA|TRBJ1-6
TGCGCCAGCAGAGCCCAAGACGGGAATTCACCCCTCCACTTT
CASRAQDGNSPLHF
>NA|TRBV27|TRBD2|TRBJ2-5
TGTGCCAGCAGACTAGCGGGGGCCCCAGGGACCCAGTACTTC
CASRLAGAPGTQYF
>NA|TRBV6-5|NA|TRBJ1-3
TGTGCCAGCAGGGGGCCTGAAGGAAACACCATATATTTT
CASRGPEGNTIYF
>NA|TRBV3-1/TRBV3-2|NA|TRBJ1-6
TGTGCCAGCAGCCAGGGGGCAAATAATTCACCCCTCCACTTT
CASSQGANNSPLHF
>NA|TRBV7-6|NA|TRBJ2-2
TGTGCCAGCAGCTTAGGGACAGCGAACACCGGGGAGCTGTTTTTT
CASSLGTANTGELFF
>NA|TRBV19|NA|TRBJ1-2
TGTGCCAGTAGTATGGTCTTTGGGGGCCATGGCTACACCTTC
CASSMVFGGHGYTF
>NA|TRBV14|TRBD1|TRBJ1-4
TGTGCCAGCAGCCAACCCATTACCGGGACAGCTGTGACTAATGAAAAACTGTTTTTT
CASSQPITGTAVTNEKLFF
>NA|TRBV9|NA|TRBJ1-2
TGTGCCAGCAGCCAGGGCCGGGGCTACACCTTC
CASSQGRGYTF
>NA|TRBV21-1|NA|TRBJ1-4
TGTGCCAGCAGCAAACCCGGGACAGCAAAAGATACAACTAATGAAAAACTGTTTTTT
CASSKPGTAKDTTNEKLFF
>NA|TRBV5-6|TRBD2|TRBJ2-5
TGTGCCAGCAGCTTTTCCTTCCTCCTAGCGGTGAAAGAGACCCAGTACTTC
CASSFSFLLAVKETQYF
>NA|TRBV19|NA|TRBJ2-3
TGTGCCAGTAGTATCTCGAGGGGGATCCGCACAGATACGCAGTATTTT
CASSISRGIRTDTQYF
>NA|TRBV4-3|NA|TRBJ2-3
TGCGCCAGCAGCCAGGCGGCAGACGGGACTAGCACAGATACGCAGTATTTT
CASSQAADGTSTDTQYF
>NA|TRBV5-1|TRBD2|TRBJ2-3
TGCGCCTCCTCCCTAGCGGGCACGTCGGCAGATACGCAGTATTTT
CASSLAGTSADTQYF
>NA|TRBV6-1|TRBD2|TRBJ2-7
TGTGCCAGCAGTGAAGCCACGGGAGGGGGGGCGGCCGAGCAGTACTTC
CASSEATGGGAAEQYF
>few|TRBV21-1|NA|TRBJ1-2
TGTGCCAGCAGCAAAGGTCAGGGGCTGCGCTATGGCTACACCTTC
CASSKGQGLRYGYTF
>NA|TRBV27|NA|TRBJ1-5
TGTGCCAGCAGTTTAATGGGGGCAGGACAGCCCCAGCATTTT
CASSLMGAGQPQHF
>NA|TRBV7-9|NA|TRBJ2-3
TGTGCCAGCAGCTTAGAGGGGGGGCAGATTCATACGCAGTATTTT
CASSLEGGQIHTQYF
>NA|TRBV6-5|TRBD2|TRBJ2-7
TGTGCCAGCAGCGGCGGGAGCCACGAGCAGTACTTC
CASSGGSHEQYF
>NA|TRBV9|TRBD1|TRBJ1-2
TGTGCCAGCAGCGTAGGAATTATGGGACAGGGGTCGGATGGCTACACCTTC
CASSVGIMGQGSDGYTF